A selection of T cell receptor beta chains follows, all from one sample in a study of blood T cell repertoires in COVID-19. The data were produced by immunoSEQ multiplex PCR, yet TCRdb's version contains in-frame clones alone and is incomplete. In the table there are 130,000 to 150,000 clones, 87% of which are singletons. Sequenced input: peripheral blood. The receptors here all came from a woman aged 45-65 years with acute or convalescent COVID-19. Each CDR3 is given with its conserved first and last residue. The order of the fields is V gene, J gene, clone size, D gene, CDR3 DNA, CDR3 protein. The D gene is left open where the match is weak. Clone sizes are given selectively: once, few, many, or a class where the clone is expanded.

>TRBV28|TRBJ1-3|-|-
TGTGCCAGCAGTTCAGCAGGGTCTGGAAACACCATATATTTT
CASSSAGSGNTIYF
>TRBV12-5|TRBJ2-7|once|TRBD2
TGTGCTAGTGGTTTGGTACTAAGACTAGCGGACTACGAGCAGTACTTC
CASGLVLRLADYEQYF
>TRBV7-2|TRBJ2-1|-|TRBD2
TGTGCCATCCTTATGGGACTAGCGGGGGGCCGTAGCTCCTACAATGAGCAGTTCTTC
CAILMGLAGGRSSYNEQFF
>TRBV5-1|TRBJ2-3|-|-
TGCGCCAGCAGCGTTCCCGCGGAATACACAGATACGCAGTATTTT
CASSVPAEYTDTQYF
>TRBV5-1|TRBJ1-4|-|TRBD1
TGCGCCAGCAGCTTTGGGACAGGGTCTGAAAAACTGTTTTTT
CASSFGTGSEKLFF
>TRBV19|TRBJ2-1|-|-
TGTGCCAGTAGTATGGAAAGGGACTTAGGGCAGTTCTTC
CASSMERDLGQFF
>TRBV7-9|TRBJ2-1|-|TRBD1
TGTGCCAGCAGCTTAGCCTGGCGGACCGGGACAGGGGGCAATGAGCAGTTCTTC
CASSLAWRTGTGGNEQFF
>TRBV5-6|TRBJ2-3|-|-
TGTGCCAGCAGCTTGGGATGGGACTCTAGCACAGATACGCAGTATTTT
CASSLGWDSSTDTQYF
>TRBV19|TRBJ2-1|-|TRBD2
TGTGCCAGTAGCTTGTCCGGAGGACTAGGTAACAATGAGCAGTTCTTC
CASSLSGGLGNNEQFF
>TRBV5-1|TRBJ2-2|-|-
TGCGCCAGCAGCCTGTGGGCCACTGAGGGCGGGGAGCTGTTTTTT
CASSLWATEGGELFF
>TRBV4-1|TRBJ1-3|once|-
TGCGCCAGCAGCCAATCCCCGCACCGGGAGAACGGAAACACCATATATTTT
CASSQSPHRENGNTIYF
>TRBV28|TRBJ2-3|once|TRBD2
TGTGCCATCGCCTTACTAGCGGGGACAGATACGCAGTATTTT
CAIALLAGTDTQYF
>TRBV5-6|TRBJ2-7|-|-
TGTGCCAGCAGCAAAGAAAGGGGTCCCGAGCAGTACTTC
CASSKERGPEQYF
>TRBV3-1/TRBV3-2|TRBJ2-1|once|TRBD2
TGTGCCAGCAGCCAAGATCTCCGGCTAGCGGGGTTATACAATGAGCAGTTCTTC
CASSQDLRLAGLYNEQFF
>TRBV27|TRBJ2-5|-|-
TGTGCCAGCAGTTTTAATCCTCAAGAGACCCAGTACTTC
CASSFNPQETQYF
>TRBV5-1|TRBJ1-1|-|TRBD1
TGCGCCAGCAGCTTCCAGGACAGGGAGACTGAAGCTTTCTTT
CASSFQDRETEAFF
>TRBV7-8|TRBJ2-7|-|TRBD2
TGTGCCAGCAAGGGCGGGGGGGCCCGCGAGCAGTACTTC
CASKGGGAREQYF
>TRBV3-1/TRBV3-2|TRBJ2-2|-|TRBD2
TGTGCCAGCAGCCAAGATAGGCTAGCGGGATACACCGGGGAGCTGTTTTTT
CASSQDRLAGYTGELFF
>TRBV27|TRBJ2-1|-|TRBD2
TGTGCCAGCAGTTATGATCGGAGCGGGAGGGCGTTCTTC
CASSYDRSGRAFF
>TRBV27|TRBJ1-5|-|TRBD1
TGTGCCAGCAGTTTATCTCGAGGGGGCAGTCAGCCCCAGCATTTT
CASSLSRGGSQPQHF
>TRBV6-5|TRBJ1-1|-|TRBD1
TGTGCCAGCAGTCAAATCCGGGACAGAAACACTGAAGCTTTCTTT
CASSQIRDRNTEAFF
>TRBV3-1/TRBV3-2|TRBJ1-2|-|TRBD1
TGTGCCAGCAGCCTACAGGGGGTAAACACCTTC
CASSLQGVNTF
>TRBV30|TRBJ2-5|-|TRBD2
TGTGCCTGGTCTCCTAGCGGGGGTCTACAAGAGACCCAGTACTTC
CAWSPSGGLQETQYF
>TRBV11-3|TRBJ2-2|-|-
TGTGCCAGCAGCCAGAACACCGGGGAGCTGTTTTTT
CASSQNTGELFF
>TRBV7-9|TRBJ1-1|-|TRBD1
TGTGCCAGCAGCCCCACGGACAGGGGAACCACTGAAGCTTTCTTT
CASSPTDRGTTEAFF
>TRBV9|TRBJ1-6|-|-
TGTGCCAGCAGCCCCAATAATTCACCCCTCCACTTT
CASSPNNSPLHF
>TRBV5-1|TRBJ2-3|-|-
TGCGCCAGCAGCTTGGCTTCCTCTATCACAGATACGCAGTATTTT
CASSLASSITDTQYF
>TRBV27|TRBJ2-2|-|-
TGTGCCAGCAGTCTCTCCAAGGGGATAGTCACCGGGGAGCTGTTTTTT
CASSLSKGIVTGELFF
>TRBV2|TRBJ1-5|-|-
TGTGCCAGCAGTGATGGAGGGGTCGATAGCAATCAGCCCCAGCATTTT
CASSDGGVDSNQPQHF
>TRBV6-5|TRBJ1-1|-|-
TGTGCCAGCAGCAGAGAGGGTGAAGCTTTCTTT
CASSREGEAFF
>TRBV28|TRBJ1-6|-|TRBD1
TGTGCCAGCACCGAAGGACAGGGTAGGTCACCCCTCCACTTT
CASTEGQGRSPLHF
>TRBV5-4|TRBJ1-1|-|-
TGTGCCAGCAGCTTAAGACAGGACACTGAAGCTTTCTTT
CASSLRQDTEAFF
>TRBV11-2|TRBJ1-3|-|TRBD1
TGTGCCAGCACCCGGACAGGAAACTCTGGAAACACCATATATTTT
CASTRTGNSGNTIYF
>TRBV3-1/TRBV3-2|TRBJ2-1|-|TRBD2
TGTGCCAGCAGCCAAATGCTAGCGGGAGGTGGGAATGAGCAGTTCTTC
CASSQMLAGGGNEQFF
>TRBV19|TRBJ1-5|-|TRBD1
TGTGCCAGTATCCCGGACAGGGTAGGCAATCAGCCCCAGCATTTT
CASIPDRVGNQPQHF
>TRBV5-6|TRBJ2-3|-|-
TGTGCCAGCATGCCCGGGACTTCTAGCACAGATACGCAGTATTTT
CASMPGTSSTDTQYF
>TRBV15|TRBJ1-2|few|-
TGTGCCACCAGCAGAGATGGCTCAGGTTATTTCTATGGCTACACCTTC
CATSRDGSGYFYGYTF
>TRBV5-6|TRBJ1-1|-|-
TGTGCCAGCAGCTTGGCCGGGGGAACTCCTGAAGCTTTCTTT
CASSLAGGTPEAFF
>TRBV5-8|TRBJ1-2|-|-
TGTGCCAGCAGCTTGGGTCCGGGGGAATTCCGTGGCTACACCTTC
CASSLGPGEFRGYTF
>TRBV5-1|TRBJ2-7|-|TRBD2
TGCGCCAGCAGCCTGGGGGGGACTCGAGGATACGAGCAGTACTTC
CASSLGGTRGYEQYF
>TRBV7-3|TRBJ2-7|-|TRBD2
TGTGCCAGCAGCTTGGCCGCGAGTAGCGGGGATACGTACGAGCAGTACTTC
CASSLAASSGDTYEQYF
>TRBV19|TRBJ1-2|-|TRBD1
TGTGCCAGTAGTTTCACAAACCCCGGACAGGGAGACGGCTACACCTTC
CASSFTNPGQGDGYTF
>TRBV7-8|TRBJ2-2|-|-
TGTGCCAGCAGGGGCCAAGGGACATCGAACACCGGGGAGCTGTTTTTT
CASRGQGTSNTGELFF
>TRBV5-1|TRBJ2-3|few|-
TGCGCCAGCAGCTTGGTTGACTCTAGCAGGGATACGCAGTATTTT
CASSLVDSSRDTQYF
>TRBV18|TRBJ2-7|-|-
TGTGCCAGCTCACCGGCGAGGTCAGGGGCAACCTACGAGCAGTACTTC
CASSPARSGATYEQYF
>TRBV3-1/TRBV3-2|TRBJ2-3|-|TRBD2
TGTGCCAGCAGCCAAGTCCGTAGCGGGGGGGCAGATACGCAGTATTTT
CASSQVRSGGADTQYF
>TRBV11-3|TRBJ2-2|-|TRBD2
TGTGCCAGCAGCTTTACTAGCGGGGGGCGTAGCACCGGGGAGCTGTTTTTT
CASSFTSGGRSTGELFF
>TRBV11-3|TRBJ1-3|-|TRBD1
TGTGCCAGCAGCTTGCAGGGGGCGGCTGGAAACACCATATATTTT
CASSLQGAAGNTIYF
>TRBV5-6|TRBJ1-5|-|-
TGTGCCAGCAGCTTCTCTCAGCCCCAGCATTTT
CASSFSQPQHF
>TRBV27|TRBJ1-2|-|-
TGTGCCGCCTCGGGGAGGGACTATGGCTACACCTTC
CAASGRDYGYTF
>TRBV28|TRBJ2-3|-|TRBD2
TGTGCCAGCAGTTTGGTTACCGAGCGGGGAACAGATACGCAGTATTTT
CASSLVTERGTDTQYF
>TRBV7-9|TRBJ1-4|-|-
TGTGCCAGCAGCCTGACAGTGCCCGGTGAAAAACTGTTTTTT
CASSLTVPGEKLFF
>TRBV12-5|TRBJ1-1|-|TRBD1
TGTGCTAGTGCTCTACAGGGGGGGGGCACTGAAGCTTTCTTT
CASALQGGGTEAFF
>TRBV19|TRBJ1-1|-|-
TGTGCCAGTAGTATGCAGGCCTACACTGAAGCTTTCTTT
CASSMQAYTEAFF
>TRBV10-1|TRBJ2-3|-|TRBD2
TGCGCCAGCAGTGAGTCGACGGGGGGTAGCACAGATACGCAGTATTTT
CASSESTGGSTDTQYF